These 19 T cell receptor beta chains were all obtained from the same sample, sequenced in a study of cytomegalovirus exposure and HLA in healthy donors. Vbeta (60) and Jbeta (13) primers were used in the PCR. The data were produced by immunoSEQ multiplex PCR, yet TCRdb's version contains in-frame clones alone and is incomplete. The table shows about 160,000 clones, with around 90% occurring only once. Sample: PBMCs. The receptors were sampled from a woman aged 25 to 45 in good health and CMV-seronegative.

For this clone: At one boundary the junction diverges from the germline segment, which might be a read error. The chain carries TRBV4-3 and TRBJ1-6; no firm D call. This CDR3 has 13 residues. Looked up from germline, CDR1 is LGHNA and CDR2 is YSLEER. The CDR3 nucleotides read TGCGCCAGCAGCCGTTTCCACAATTCCCCCCTCCACTTT. It is translated as CASSRFHNSPLHF.

This chain links TRBV19 with TRBJ2-2; D is possibly TRBD2 (5 bases). Trimming took off 3 bases at V and 6 bases at J, with 8 bases between the two ends. The CDR3 covers 13 residues. Germline loops: CDR1 LNHDA, CDR2 SQIVND (reference sequence). The chain's CDR3 is CASSMGAPGELFF. CDR3 in DNA: TGTGCCAGTAGTATGGGAGCTCCCGGGGAGCTGTTTTTT. Using reference TRBV19 and TRBJ2-2 for the parts outside the CDR3, the full variable domain is DGGITQSPKYLFRKEGQNVTLSCEQNLNHDAMYWYRQDPGQGLRLIYYSQIVNDFQKGDIAEGYSVSREKKESFPLTVTSAQKNPTAFYLCASSMGAPGELFFGEGSRLTVL.

V gene TRBV19 combines with J gene TRBJ2-1; D perhaps matches TRBD2 (5 bases). Trimming took 3 bases from V and 0 from J, leaving 9 bases between them. This CDR3 has 15 residues. Germline-derived CDR1 and CDR2 are LNHDA and SQIVND (reference sequence). The CDR3 here is CASSISAASYNEQFF. The CDR3 DNA is TGTGCCAGTAGTATTTCAGCGGCCTCCTACAATGAGCAGTTCTTC.

In this sample, this clone turned up once. The chain carries TRBV7-6 and TRBJ2-3; the match to TRBD2 covers 10 bases. This CDR3 comprises 16 residues. J gave up 4 bases and V 3 bases, and 7 bases lay outside the gene matches. Germline CDR1 is SGHVS and CDR2 is FNYEAQ. CDR3 sequence reads: CASSFYTSGTADTQYF. The CDR3 DNA follows: TGTGCCAGCAGCTTTTACACTAGCGGGACGGCAGATACGCAGTATTTT.

The chain employs TRBV7-6 and TRBJ1-1, with D unresolved. Germline V gives CDR1 SGHVS, CDR2 FNYEAQ. The CDR3 is 13 residues long. Trimming cost V 7 bases and J 4 bases, with 13 bases left between them. In DNA, the CDR3 is TGTGCCAGCACCGAAGGCGGGGTCACTGAAGCTTTCTTT. Amino acids: CASTEGGVTEAFF.

V is TRBV2 and J is TRBJ2-7; no reliable D call. The CDR3 has 16 amino acids. The germline V and J ends were trimmed by 2 bases and 5 bases, with 19 bases remaining between them. Germline CDR1 reads SNHLY; CDR2 reads FYNNEI. CDR3 DNA: TGTGCCAGCAGTGAAAGATTCCGACAACCAGCCCACGAGCAGTACTTC. It is translated as CASSERFRQPAHEQYF.

The V call is TRBV28, the J call TRBJ1-2, with 9 bases fitting TRBD1. CDR3 length equals 16 residues. Germline assignment: CDR1 MDHEN and CDR2 SYDVKM. The J segment lost 6 bases and the V segment lost 5 bases, leaving 13 bases of the junction unmatched. This chain's CDR3 is CASSPATLGQGNGYTF. The CDR3 coding sequence is TGTGCCAGCAGTCCCGCCACCCTAGGACAGGGGAATGGCTACACCTTC.

CDR3 coding DNA: TGTGCCAGCAGCTTAGAGGTCCAGGGGATTGGGTATGGCTACACCTTC. Translated: CASSLEVQGIGYGYTF. This rearrangement joins TRBV7-6 to TRBJ1-2; tentative D call: TRBD1 (6 bases). This CDR3 contains 16 residues. Trimming took 1 base from V and 5 from J, leaving 17 bases between them. In germline, CDR1 is SGHVS, CDR2 FNYEAQ.

The chain carries TRBV5-4 and TRBJ2-1; the match to TRBD2 covers 7 bases. Trimming removed 4 bases from V and 7 bases from J; junction bases left unmatched: 20. Germline V gene lookup returns CDR1 SGHNT and CDR2 YYREEE (reference sequence). The CDR3 is made up of 18 amino acids. The CDR3 DNA reads TGTGCCAGCAGCGGGGGGGTTAGGAGCGGATACGAACGGAATGAGCAGTTCTTC. Translating gives CASSGGVRSGYERNEQFF. Full variable domain (rest looked up from reference TRBV5-4 and TRBJ2-1): ETGVTQSPTHLIKTRGQQVTLRCSSQSGHNTVSWYQQALGQGPQFIFQYYREEENGRGNFPPRFSGLQFPNYSSELNVNALELDDSALYLCASSGGVRSGYERNEQFFGPGTRLTVL.

The chain links TRBV18 to TRBJ2-5; no clear D. V dropped 6 bases and J dropped 3 bases, with 5 bases sitting between them. The CDR3 contains 11 residues. The V gene's germline CDR1 is KGHSH and CDR2 LQKENI. Written as DNA, the CDR3 is TGTGCCAGCTCGCCTAAAGAGACCCAGTACTTC. Its protein product is CASSPKETQYF.

The CDR3, as DNA: TGTGCCATCAGTGTCCAGGGCAATGAAGCTTTCTTT. Translated: CAISVQGNEAFF. V is TRBV10-3 and J is TRBJ1-1; perhaps TRBD1 as D (5 bases). Trimming left V 4 bases short and J 7 bases short, with 10 bases between. The CDR3 is 12 residues long. The germline gives CDR1 ENHRY, CDR2 SYGVKD.

This chain uses TRBV27 with TRBJ1-6, with TRBD1 as a possible D gene (5 bases). The CDR3 totals 14 residues. Trimming stripped 3 bases from V and 6 bases from J, with 9 bases between. Germline V lookup: CDR1 MNHEY, CDR2 SMNVEV (reference sequence). CDR3 sequence reads: CASSFWGANSPLHF. CDR3 DNA sequence: TGTGCCAGCAGTTTTTGGGGCGCTAATTCACCCCTCCACTTT.

This clone has a handful of counts. CDR3 region: CASSHLRSRGSNQPQHF. CDR3 bases: TGCGCCAGCAGCCACCTTCGCTCCAGGGGGAGCAATCAGCCCCAGCATTTT. The chain has TRBV4-1 and TRBJ1-5; TRBD1 aligns across 7 bases. The CDR3 has 17 residues. The junction had 9 bases not matched to a gene; V was cut back by 3 bases and J by 1 base. The germline CDR1 and CDR2 sequences are MGHRA and YSYEKL.

The rearrangement uses TRBV7-9 and TRBJ1-2; D is perhaps TRBD1 (5 bases). The CDR3 totals 12 residues. V lost 1 base to trimming and J lost 8 bases, with 8 bases between them. CDR1 is SEHNR and CDR2 is FQNEAQ in the germline V gene (reference sequence). The CDR3 nucleotides read TGTGCCAGCAGCTTAGGGGGCGCAGGCTACACCTTC. Translation gives CASSLGGAGYTF.

This clone was detected once. The V call is TRBV18, the J call TRBJ2-7; D might be TRBD2 (5 bases). In germline, CDR1 is KGHSH, CDR2 LQKENI. V dropped 3 bases and J dropped 1 base, with 10 bases sitting between them. CDR3 length: 14 amino acids. This chain's CDR3 is CASSPAPGSYEQYF. The CDR3 DNA follows: TGTGCCAGCTCACCGGCTCCGGGGTCCTACGAGCAGTACTTC.

The chain uses TRBV5-1 and TRBJ2-5; 13 positions agree with TRBD2. The CDR3 runs to 16 residues. The V and J ends lost 4 bases and 5 bases, in that order; junction bases with no gene match: 8. Germline-derived CDR1 and CDR2 are SGHRS and YFSETQ. The chain's CDR3 is CASSLGLAGFDETQYF. DNA of the CDR3: TGCGCCAGCAGCCTGGGACTAGCGGGGTTCGACGAGACCCAGTACTTC.

The rearrangement uses TRBV7-2 and TRBJ1-4; D ambiguous. The CDR3 extends over 12 amino acids. The germline V gene encodes CDR1 SGHTA and CDR2 FQGNSA. Deletions cut 4 bases from V and 8 bases from J, with 8 bases between. The CDR3 DNA reads as TGTGCCAGCAGCTATCGGGGAGAAAAACTGTTTTTT. Translation: CASSYRGEKLFF.

This clone has only a few counts. V usage is TRBV6-5 and J usage is TRBJ2-1, with TRBD2 matching 10 bases. Germline CDR1 and CDR2: MNHEY and SVGAGI. V lost 5 bases to trimming and J lost 3 bases; unmatched junction nucleotides: 4. The CDR3 runs 15 residues. The CDR3 protein is CASSPGLANYNEQFF. CDR3 DNA sequence: TGTGCCAGCAGTCCGGGACTAGCGAACTACAATGAGCAGTTCTTC.

This rearrangement joins TRBV19 to TRBJ1-2; the D gene is possibly TRBD1 (5 bases). CDR1 and CDR2 (germline): LNHDA, SQIVND (reference sequence). CDR3 length: 12 amino acids. The CDR3 DNA is TGTGCGTGTTCAGGGTCCGACTATGGCTACACCTTC. As protein: CACSGSDYGYTF.